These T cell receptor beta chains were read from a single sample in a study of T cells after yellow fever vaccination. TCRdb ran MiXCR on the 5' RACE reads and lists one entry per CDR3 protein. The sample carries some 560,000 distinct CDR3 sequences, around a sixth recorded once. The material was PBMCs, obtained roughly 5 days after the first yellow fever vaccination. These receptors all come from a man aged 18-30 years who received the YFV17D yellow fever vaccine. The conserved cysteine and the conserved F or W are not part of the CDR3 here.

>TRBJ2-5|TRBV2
ASRKGTLQETQY
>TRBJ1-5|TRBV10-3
ATTDRTNSNQPQH
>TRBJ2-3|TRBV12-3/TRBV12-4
ASRNSGGYTDTQY
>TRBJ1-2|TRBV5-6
ASSWGPGQGDGYT
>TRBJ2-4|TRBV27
ASSLLAGPLGLQY
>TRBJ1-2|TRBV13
ASSSGTELYGYT
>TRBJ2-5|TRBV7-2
ASSLSGTGGPWKTQY
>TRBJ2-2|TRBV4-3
ASSRKAGGWELF
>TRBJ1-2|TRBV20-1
SARDGRTYGYT
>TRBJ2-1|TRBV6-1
ASSAQGVPYNEQF
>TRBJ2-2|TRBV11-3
ASKGDGAGELF
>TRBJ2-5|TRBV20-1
SATDRGGMETQY
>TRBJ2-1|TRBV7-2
ASSLRLAGVDNEQF
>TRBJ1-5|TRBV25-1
ASSEGTHRDQPQH
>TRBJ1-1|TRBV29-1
SGGQRNTEAF
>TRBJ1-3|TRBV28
ASSDTNSGNTIY
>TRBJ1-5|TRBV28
ASSSLPEGNQPQH
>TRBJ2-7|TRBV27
ASSPRGGSSHEQY
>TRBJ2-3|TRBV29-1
SVARLHSRTDTQY
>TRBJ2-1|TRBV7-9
ASSSSRLARYNEQF
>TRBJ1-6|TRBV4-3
ASSPLGAVNSPLH
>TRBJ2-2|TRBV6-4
ASSDSTSAGELF
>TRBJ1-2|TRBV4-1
ASSLPGQGAYYGYT
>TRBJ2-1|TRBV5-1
ASSSRRGGYLNEQF
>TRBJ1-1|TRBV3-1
ASSQEAAEAF
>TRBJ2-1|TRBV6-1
ASSEARLYF
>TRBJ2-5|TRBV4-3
ASSLFRGQGATQY
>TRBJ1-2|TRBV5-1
ASSQGAPNYGYT
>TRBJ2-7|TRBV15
ATSRRLGMDEQY
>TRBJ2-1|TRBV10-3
AISDPSYNEQF
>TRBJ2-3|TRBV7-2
ASSLGAGTQY
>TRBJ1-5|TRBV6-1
ASNGMGIGNQPQH
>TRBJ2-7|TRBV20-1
SAEKTGLNEQY
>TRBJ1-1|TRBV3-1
ASRALGRGAEAF
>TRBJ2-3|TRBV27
ASSLYTSGADTQY